This TCR beta chain was identified during a study of T cell responses to AZD1222 COVID-19 vaccine. Study-level information: Second-dose recipients at about 4 or about 12 weeks were treated as one pooled group. General study results and limits: At study baseline, merely six AZD1222 recipients were seropositive. The donor group comprised mostly white British people and more females; the analysis possibly underestimated clonal diversity.

Comment on this clone: Its cognate antigen is unknown.

V lost 4 bases to trimming and J lost 0 bases; unmatched junction nucleotides: 1. The CDR3 extends over 14 amino acids. Germline values: CDR1 LGHNT, CDR2 FRNRAP. TCRdb's copy holds only in-frame clones and misses some; the assay was immunoSEQ multiplex PCR. The table includes 90,000 to 150,000 clones, roughly 90% detected once. The TCR comes from an adult in good health. Sequenced here: peripheral blood, sampled on day 0 of AZD1222 vaccination. The V gene is TRBV12-5, the J gene TRBJ1-1; 8 bases are a match to TRBD1. The CDR3 bases are TGTGCTAGTGGTTCAGGGGGCTTGAACACTGAAGCTTTCTTT. This encodes CASGSGGLNTEAFF. Together with reference TRBV12-5 and TRBJ1-1, the CDR3 gives the full variable domain: DARVTQTPRHKVTEMGQEVTMRCQPILGHNTVFWYRQTMMQGLELLAYFRNRAPLDDSGMPKDRFSAEMPDATLATLKIQPSEPRDSAVYFCASGSGGLNTEAFFGQGTRLTVV.